Listed below are T cell receptor beta chains from one sample, sequenced in a study of cytomegalovirus exposure and HLA in healthy donors. The table came from immunoSEQ multiplex PCR; TCRdb's copy has only in-frame clones and leaves some out. This table has around 120,000 clones, 79% appearing once. Sample: PBMCs. The receptors were sampled from a man between 18 and 35 years old in good health and CMV-seronegative. The CDR3 runs from the conserved cysteine through the conserved F or W. The D gene is left open where the match is weak. Rows may omit the clone size; those that give it use once, few, many or a size class.

d_call clone_size j_call v_call cdr3_nt cdr3_aa
TRBD2 - TRBJ2-2 TRBV7-8 TGTGCCAGCAGCTCTCCAGCGGGAACAAACACCGGGGAGCTGTTTTTT CASSSPAGTNTGELFF
TRBD2 - TRBJ2-5 TRBV28 TGTGCCAGCAGCGACCCTTCCTCGGGACTAGCGGACCAAGAGACCCAGTACTTC CASSDPSSGLADQETQYF
- - TRBJ1-1 TRBV30 TGTGCCTGGAGTCCCAGGAACACTGAAGCTTTCTTT CAWSPRNTEAFF
- - TRBJ2-7 TRBV2 TGTGCCAGCTTCGGGTTAGCGGAAATCTACGAGCAGTACTTC CASFGLAEIYEQYF
- - TRBJ1-2 TRBV20-1 TGCAGTGCTTCGGACAGCGGTGGCTACACCTTC CSASDSGGYTF
TRBD1 - TRBJ1-2 TRBV20-1 TGCAGTGTACAGGGGAACTACGGCTACACCTTC CSVQGNYGYTF
TRBD1 - TRBJ1-6 TRBV27 TGTGCCAGCAGACGTGGACAGGGTATTACTTCACCCCTCCACTTT CASRRGQGITSPLHF
TRBD1 few TRBJ2-5 TRBV6-6 TGTGCCAGCAGTTACTCTGGACAGGGGGCCCAGTACTTC CASSYSGQGAQYF
TRBD1 - TRBJ2-7 TRBV18 TGTGCCAGCTCACTAGAGGACAGGATATACGAGCAGTACTTC CASSLEDRIYEQYF
TRBD2 - TRBJ2-5 TRBV7-8 TGTGCCAGCAGCTTAGAATGGGCGGGAGGGAGGGAGACCCAGTACTTC CASSLEWAGGRETQYF
- - TRBJ2-3 TRBV28 TGTGCCAGCAGTTCCCCAGCGGAGACTAGCACAGATACGCAGTATTTT CASSSPAETSTDTQYF
- few TRBJ1-1 TRBV6-1 TGTGCCAGTTCCTCGGGTAACACTGAAGCTTTCTTT CASSSGNTEAFF
TRBD1 few TRBJ1-5 TRBV27 TGTGCCAGCAGTCTGACAGGGGGTTTTCAGCCCCAGCATTTT CASSLTGGFQPQHF
- - TRBJ2-1 TRBV4-1 TGCGCCAGCAGCCAAAGTACTAGGAAAGGCTCCTACAATGAGCAGTTCTTC CASSQSTRKGSYNEQFF
- - TRBJ2-2 TRBV6-4 TGTGCCAGCAGACCCGAGGAGGGCGACACCGGGGAGCTGTTTTTT CASRPEEGDTGELFF
- - TRBJ1-1 TRBV6-5 TGTGCCAGCAGTTTACAGGGAGAAGCTTTCTTT CASSLQGEAFF
TRBD1 - TRBJ2-1 TRBV7-3 TGTGCCAGCAGCTCCTTAATGGGACCCAGGGGGAATGAGCAGTTCTTC CASSSLMGPRGNEQFF
- few TRBJ1-1 TRBV6-5 TGTGCCAGCAGTTATGACAGGAGTCGAGAGGCTTTCTTT CASSYDRSREAFF
- - TRBJ1-4 TRBV15 TGTGCCACCAGCAGAGCGACTGCCTTTTCAACTAATGAAAAACTGTTTTTT CATSRATAFSTNEKLFF
- - TRBJ2-1 TRBV6-1 TGTGCCAGCAGTGAATCGGGGGTTTTTTACAATGAGCAGTTCTTC CASSESGVFYNEQFF
- - TRBJ2-1 TRBV28 TGTGCCAGCAGTTTGAGGCGCTACAATGAGCAGTTCTTC CASSLRRYNEQFF
- - TRBJ1-5 TRBV6-5 TGTGCCAGCAGTGACGACAGAATGCAGCCCCAGCATTTT CASSDDRMQPQHF
TRBD2 - TRBJ2-5 TRBV27 TGTGCCACAAAAGACCACCGGGGGGTCTCTGAGCAGTACTTC CATKDHRGVSEQYF
- - TRBJ2-3 TRBV9 TGTGCCAGCAGCGGGATGAATGAGGCTAGCTCCACAGATACGCAGTATTTT CASSGMNEASSTDTQYF
TRBD2 - TRBJ2-1 TRBV28 TGTGCCAGCAGTTTCATGGGGGGTTTGACTAGCGGTACAAATCCTTACAATGAGCAGTTCTTC CASSFMGGLTSGTNPYNEQFF
- - TRBJ2-5 TRBV6-5 TGTGCCAGCAGCCCGAGGAAAGAGACCCAGTACTTC CASSPRKETQYF
TRBD2 - TRBJ2-7 TRBV7-6 TGTGCCAGCAGGGCGGGAGGGCCTTCCGAGCAGTACTTC CASRAGGPSEQYF
- - TRBJ2-7 TRBV7-2 TGTGCCAGCAGCCTCCGGTTTTACGAGCAGTACTTC CASSLRFYEQYF
TRBD2 once TRBJ2-1 TRBV27 TGTGCCAGCAGTTTTGAAGGGCGAACTAGCGGGCGCCAGCACAATGAGCAGTTCTTC CASSFEGRTSGRQHNEQFF
TRBD2 - TRBJ2-2 TRBV30 TGTGCCTGGAACCTGGTAGCGGGAGAGTACACCGGGGAGCTGTTTTTT CAWNLVAGEYTGELFF
- - TRBJ1-1 TRBV29-1 TGCAGCGGTGACTTAGGGGTCTTGAACACTGAAGCTTTCTTT CSGDLGVLNTEAFF
TRBD1 - TRBJ2-1 TRBV19 TGTGCCAGTAGCCTCGCCGGGACAGGCAACAATGAGCAGTTCTTC CASSLAGTGNNEQFF
TRBD1 - TRBJ2-7 TRBV9 TGTGCCAGCAGCGCAGCCGGGACAGGAGGACTGGGGTCCTACGAGCAGTACTTC CASSAAGTGGLGSYEQYF
TRBD1 - TRBJ1-1 TRBV19 TGTGCCAGTAACCAAGGTTACACAGGGGCGAACACTGAAGCTTTCTTT CASNQGYTGANTEAFF
TRBD1 - TRBJ1-2 TRBV19 TGTGCCAGTAGTATACGGGACAGACGAAGCTATGGCTACACCTTC CASSIRDRRSYGYTF
- - TRBJ2-5 TRBV7-3 TGTGCCAGCAGCTCTCCCCCTAAAGAGACCCAGTACTTC CASSSPPKETQYF
TRBD2 - TRBJ2-2 TRBV13 TGTGCCAGCAGCTCACTAACATCTTCTAGCGGGAGTACCGGGGAGCTGTTTTTT CASSSLTSSSGSTGELFF
- - TRBJ1-2 TRBV29-1 TGCAGCGCCGACAATGGAGGGCCTAACTATGGCTACACCTTC CSADNGGPNYGYTF
- once TRBJ2-2 TRBV9 TGTGCCAGCAGCGCCCGTCCCCTAGCGACCGGGGAGCTGTTTTTT CASSARPLATGELFF
- - TRBJ2-2 TRBV10-2 TGCGCCAGCAGAGACCGGAGGGACACCGGGGAGCTGTTTTTT CASRDRRDTGELFF
- - TRBJ2-2 TRBV11-3 TGTGCCAGCAGCTTAGGCGGCGCGAACACCGGGGAGCTGTTTTTT CASSLGGANTGELFF
- - TRBJ1-1 TRBV7-9 TGTTCCAGCAGCTTTGTCCTCGGTGGACAGTTGAACACTGAAGCTTTCTTT CSSSFVLGGQLNTEAFF
TRBD2 once TRBJ2-5 TRBV18 TGTGCCAGCTCACGTTATGAAGCGGGAGCTGGGGAGACCCAGTACTTC CASSRYEAGAGETQYF
- - TRBJ1-1 TRBV19 TGTGCCAGTAGTATGGGGGCCAGGTTGAACACTGAAGCTTTCTTT CASSMGARLNTEAFF
TRBD1 - TRBJ2-1 TRBV7-3 TGTGCCAGCAGCCGGGGACAGGGGAGTAACAATGAGCAGTTCTTC CASSRGQGSNNEQFF